A single sample gave rise to the 30 T cell receptor beta chains below, sequenced in a study of blood T cell repertoires in COVID-19. Some clones are missing from TCRdb's copy, which holds only in-frame ones; the method was immunoSEQ multiplex PCR. The sample carries some 80,000 clones, roughly 78% recorded once. The sequenced material came from peripheral blood. The receptors derive from a man between 60 and 75 years old with COVID-19, enrolled during active disease.

The chain links TRBV5-4 to TRBJ2-5; TRBD2 matches 10 bases. Germline V gene sequence: CDR1 SGHNT, CDR2 YYREEE (reference sequence). The CDR3 spans 18 residues. Losses at the gene ends were 4 bases for V and 4 bases for J; bases not matched to a gene: 16. The DNA of the CDR3 is TGTGCCAGCAGCGAGGAGAAGATACTAGCGGGATACAGAGAGACCCAGTACTTC. This encodes CASSEEKILAGYRETQYF.

This chain links TRBV29-1 with TRBJ1-2; 9 bases agree with TRBD1. The junction had 4 bases not matched to a gene; V was cut back by 5 bases and J by 6 bases. Germline V gene lookup returns CDR1 SQVTM and CDR2 ANQGSEA. The CDR3 covers 12 residues. The CDR3 region has the DNA TGCAGCGTTCGGACAGGGGTCGATGGCTACACCTTC. It codes for CSVRTGVDGYTF.

The genes are TRBV6-9 and TRBJ1-2, with D maybe TRBD1 (5 bases). Trimming cost V 5 bases and J 0 bases, with 16 bases left between them. The CDR3 contains 16 residues. Germline lookup yields CDR1 MNHGY and CDR2 SVAAGI. Here the CDR3 DNA reads TGTGCCAGCAGTCCCCCTCAAGGGGTAGCTAACTATGGCTACACCTTC. This translates into CASSPPQGVANYGYTF.

The CDR3 DNA is TGCGCCAGCAGCGCCCCCCGGGACTCCGGGGTTGAGCAGTTCTTC. It encodes CASSAPRDSGVEQFF. The chain is built from TRBV5-1 and TRBJ2-1, with D perhaps matching TRBD2 (6 bases). Germline lookup yields CDR1 SGHRS and CDR2 YFSETQ. Deletions cut 4 bases from V and 9 bases from J, with 20 bases between. This CDR3 contains 15 residues.

This chain uses TRBV2 with TRBJ2-1, with 7 bases lining up with TRBD2. The CDR3 runs 13 residues. Germline lookup yields CDR1 SNHLY and CDR2 FYNNEI. Unmatched junction bases numbered 3, after V lost 3 bases and J lost 7 bases. The CDR3 loop is CASSEVGGNEQFF. The DNA for the CDR3 is TGTGCCAGCAGTGAGGTGGGGGGGAATGAGCAGTTCTTC.

The rearrangement joins TRBV19 to TRBJ2-5; TRBD1 agrees at 9 bases. The CDR3 sequence is 16 residues long. Per germline, CDR1 LNHDA and CDR2 SQIVND (reference sequence). Unmatched junction bases numbered 13, after V lost 6 bases and J lost 5 bases. The chain's CDR3 is CASSRKDRGDLETQYF. Written as DNA, the CDR3 is TGTGCCAGTAGCAGAAAGGACAGGGGCGACTTGGAGACCCAGTACTTC.

The chain has TRBV9 and TRBJ2-5; D perhaps matches TRBD1 (6 bases). The length of the CDR3 is 16 residues. Germline CDR1 is SGDLS and CDR2 is YYNGEE. Trimming removed 0 bases from V and 9 bases from J, with 21 bases in between. The CDR3 is CASSVARGRQVDAQYF. In DNA, the CDR3 is TGTGCCAGCAGCGTAGCGAGGGGACGACAGGTCGATGCCCAGTACTTC.

The rearrangement joins TRBV7-2 to TRBJ1-3; 7 bases are shared with TRBD1. Germline-derived CDR1 and CDR2 are SGHTA and FQGNSA. The V gene end was trimmed by 5 bases and the J gene end by 0 bases; junction bases not matched to a gene: 7. There are 16 residues in the CDR3. As DNA, the CDR3 is TGTGCCAGCAGCAAACCGGGACAGAGCTCTGGAAACACCATATATTTT. Translation gives CASSKPGQSSGNTIYF.

The genes are TRBV10-3 and TRBJ1-2; 9 bases line up with TRBD1. The CDR3 covers 13 residues. Unmatched junction bases numbered 5, after V lost 6 bases and J lost 6 bases. CDR1 ENHRY and CDR2 SYGVKD come from the germline V gene. CDR3 nucleotides: TGTGCCATCAGGACCGGGACAGGGCATGGCTACACCTTC. It specifies CAIRTGTGHGYTF.

In nucleotides, the CDR3 is TGTGCCACCAGTTGGTCCAGGGATAGCAATCAGCCCCAGCATTTT. Translated, it gives CATSWSRDSNQPQHF. V gene TRBV15 combines with J gene TRBJ1-5; a weak D match, TRBD1 (5 bases). Between the trimmed V and J ends, which lost 6 bases and 0 bases, there was a span of 12 bases. CDR1 LNHNV and CDR2 YYDKDF come from the germline V gene (reference sequence). CDR3 size: 15 residues.

This clone appeared a few times. The chain is built from TRBV6-2 or TRBV6-3 and TRBJ2-7; D gene ambiguous. CDR3 length equals 15 residues. CDR1 is MNHEY and CDR2 is SVGEGT in the germline V gene. Trimming took off 5 bases at V and 3 bases at J, with 17 bases between the two ends. CDR3 protein: CASSPPDMPGYEQYF. For the CDR3, the DNA is TGTGCCAGCAGTCCGCCGGATATGCCAGGCTACGAGCAGTACTTC.

V is TRBV10-3 and J is TRBJ1-6; 7 positions match TRBD1. Germline assignment: CDR1 ENHRY and CDR2 SYGVKD. Germline trimming cut 4 bases from V and 8 bases from J; bases unmatched to any gene: 8. The length of the CDR3 is 15 residues. The CDR3 nucleotides read TGTGCCATCAGTGGACAGGGATCTAAGGATTCACCCCTCCACTTT. Protein product: CAISGQGSKDSPLHF.

The rearrangement joins TRBV19 to TRBJ2-7, with TRBD2 matching over 11 bases. In germline, CDR1 is LNHDA, CDR2 SQIVND (reference sequence). Unmatched junction bases numbered 3, after V lost 3 bases and J lost 2 bases. This CDR3 region has 15 residues. This CDR3 is CASSMGTSGPYEQYF. In DNA form, the CDR3 reads TGTGCCAGTAGTATGGGGACTAGCGGACCCTACGAGCAGTACTTC.

The chain uses TRBV5-4 and TRBJ1-4, with 7 bases matching TRBD1. From germline, CDR1 is SGHNT and CDR2 YYREEE (reference sequence). The trim removed 4 bases at V and 6 bases at J, leaving 9 bases unmatched. This CDR3 is built from 15 residues. The CDR3 DNA reads as TGTGCCAGCAGCAGGGAAGGGGGCAAGGATGAAAAACTGTTTTTT. It specifies CASSREGGKDEKLFF.

The chain has TRBV3-1 (or the pseudogene TRBV3-2) and TRBJ2-1; perhaps TRBD1 as D (6 bases). The germline CDR1 and CDR2 sequences are LGHDT and YNNKEL (reference sequence). This CDR3 contains 13 residues. With 2 bases removed from V and 12 bases from J, the gap between germline ends came to 14 bases. The CDR3 DNA reads TGTGCCAGCAGCCAACACAGGGACGCGGGGCAGTTCTTC. Its translation is CASSQHRDAGQFF.

The DNA for the CDR3 is TGTGCCAGCAGCCAAGAGAGGAACTATGGCTACACCTTC. Its translation: CASSQERNYGYTF. The genes are TRBV12-3 or TRBV12-4 and TRBJ1-2, with D unclear. V was clipped by 6 bases and J by 2 bases, with 10 bases between them. The CDR3 is 13 amino acids.

This clone is deemed medium-sized. The rearrangement joins TRBV11-1 to TRBJ2-7; a possible D gene is TRBD1 (6 bases). The CDR3 extends over 14 amino acids. Between the trimmed V and J ends, which lost 1 base and 2 bases, there was a span of 9 bases. Germline V gene lookup returns CDR1 SGHAT and CDR2 FQDESV (reference sequence). For the CDR3, the DNA is TGTGCCAGCAGCTTAGGTGAGGGGGCCTACGAGCAGTACTTC. Translating it yields CASSLGEGAYEQYF.

The genes are TRBV5-1 and TRBJ2-3, with 7 nucleotides matching TRBD2. Germline-derived CDR1 and CDR2 are SGHRS and YFSETQ. The V segment lost 0 bases and the J segment 4 bases; nucleotides outside the gene matches: 14. There are 18 residues in the CDR3. CDR3 region: CASSLGPIGGSGSDTQYF. The CDR3 region has the DNA TGCGCCAGCAGCTTGGGTCCAATTGGCGGGAGCGGTTCAGATACGCAGTATTTT.

The gene calls are TRBV6-5 and TRBJ1-5; no clear D. The V gene's germline CDR1 is MNHEY and CDR2 SVGAGI. The ends were cut back, 7 bases at V and 5 bases at J, with 12 bases in the middle. The CDR3 sequence is 13 residues long. The CDR3 reads CASNPVVYQPQHF. CDR3 nucleotide sequence: TGTGCCAGCAACCCGGTCGTGTATCAGCCCCAGCATTTT.

The rearrangement joins TRBV5-1 to TRBJ2-3, with 8 bases fitting TRBD2. The CDR3 is 16 residues long. Germline trimming cut 4 bases from V and 0 bases from J; bases unmatched to any gene: 7. In germline, CDR1 is SGHRS, CDR2 YFSETQ. CDR3 sequence reads: CASSAGTSGSTDTQYF. As DNA, the CDR3 is TGCGCCAGCAGCGCCGGGACTAGTGGAAGCACAGATACGCAGTATTTT.

The chain recombines TRBV19 with TRBJ1-2; D is perhaps TRBD1 (6 bases). The length of the CDR3 is 16 residues. The V end lost 9 bases, the J end lost 4 bases, and 24 bases lay between the germline ends. The germline CDR1 and CDR2 sequences are LNHDA and SQIVND (reference sequence). CDR3 in amino acids: CASQPGGPTVPYGYTF. CDR3 nucleotides: TGTGCCAGCCAGCCGGGGGGCCCCACAGTGCCCTATGGCTACACCTTC. Together with reference TRBV19 and TRBJ1-2, the CDR3 gives the full variable domain: DGGITQSPKYLFRKEGQNVTLSCEQNLNHDAMYWYRQDPGQGLRLIYYSQIVNDFQKGDIAEGYSVSREKKESFPLTVTSAQKNPTAFYLCASQPGGPTVPYGYTFGSGTRLTVV.

This clone was observed a few times. The rearrangement joins TRBV10-1 to TRBJ1-1, with 8 bases lining up with TRBD1. The CDR3 has 11 residues. J gave up 7 bases and V 9 bases, and 4 bases lay outside the gene matches. Germline V lookup: CDR1 WNHNN, CDR2 SYGVQD (reference sequence). CDR3 protein: CARRTGNEAFF. In DNA, the CDR3 is TGCGCCAGAAGGACAGGGAATGAAGCTTTCTTT.

The rearrangement uses TRBV19 and TRBJ2-7, with 9 bases lining up with TRBD2. The V gene's germline CDR1 is LNHDA and CDR2 SQIVND (reference sequence). The ends lost 5 bases at V and 1 base at J; junction bases unmatched: 3. This CDR3 spans 14 amino acids. The CDR3 DNA is TGTGCCAGTAGTTATAGCGGGGGTTCCTACGAGCAGTACTTC. It specifies CASSYSGGSYEQYF.

This chain connects TRBV10-1 to TRBJ2-7; tentative D call: TRBD1 (6 bases). Germline V gives CDR1 WNHNN, CDR2 SYGVQD (reference sequence). V lost 3 bases and J lost 6, with 15 bases in between. This CDR3 has 14 residues. Written as DNA, the CDR3 is TGCGCCAGCAGTGAACAGGGAATCCTATGCGAGCAGTACTTC. Translating gives CASSEQGILCEQYF.

The CDR3 loop reads CASSHLSREQQYF. DNA of the CDR3: TGTGCCAGCAGCCATCTTTCGAGAGAGCAGCAGTACTTC. The V and J genes are TRBV3-1 (or the pseudogene TRBV3-2) and TRBJ2-7; D remains ambiguous. Looked up from germline, CDR1 is LGHDT and CDR2 is YNNKEL (reference sequence). V dropped 3 bases and J dropped 8 bases, with 14 bases sitting between them. The CDR3 is 13 amino acids.

This chain uses TRBV11-3 with TRBJ2-6, with 7 bases aligning to TRBD1. With 7 bases clipped from V and 4 bases from J, the junction kept 4 bases outside the gene matches. This CDR3 has 14 residues. The germline CDR1 and CDR2 sequences are SGHNT and YENEEA. The CDR3 spells CASTTGAGANVLTF. CDR3 DNA sequence: TGTGCCAGCACCACAGGGGCCGGGGCCAACGTCCTGACTTTC.

This clone occurred a few times. The gene calls are TRBV27 and TRBJ2-5, with TRBD2 matching 9 bases. Germline loops: CDR1 MNHEY, CDR2 SMNVEV (reference sequence). The CDR3 totals 16 residues. The J segment lost 2 bases and the V segment lost 6 bases, leaving 10 bases of the junction unmatched. For the CDR3, the DNA is TGTGCCAGCAGCCCGGGGGGCGGGAGGGGTCAAGAGACCCAGTACTTC. This encodes CASSPGGGRGQETQYF.

In this sample, this clone turned up once. The rearrangement links TRBV19 to TRBJ1-6; 9 positions agree with TRBD1. The length of the CDR3 is 14 residues. V dropped 5 bases and J dropped 10; count of bases not matched to a gene: 6. From germline, CDR1 is LNHDA and CDR2 SQIVND (reference sequence). The CDR3 protein is CASSARQGESPLHF. CDR3 sequence (DNA): TGTGCCAGTAGTGCCCGACAGGGGGAATCACCCCTCCACTTT.

The chain recombines TRBV19 with TRBJ1-6; TRBD1 is a possible D gene (6 bases). Germline V gene lookup returns CDR1 LNHDA and CDR2 SQIVND (reference sequence). The CDR3 loop spans 17 amino acids. Trimming took 4 bases from V and 7 from J, leaving 20 bases between them. CDR3 region: CASSSNPQGTRNSPLHF. CDR3 sequence (DNA): TGTGCCAGTAGTAGCAACCCTCAGGGGACGAGGAATTCACCCCTCCACTTT.

V and J are TRBV19 and TRBJ2-1, with 14 bases that match TRBD2. Trimming removed 2 bases from V and 6 bases from J; junction bases left unmatched: 3. This CDR3 region has 16 residues. Germline V gene sequence: CDR1 LNHDA, CDR2 SQIVND (reference sequence). The CDR3 DNA reads as TGTGCCAGTAGTATAATTGGGACTAGCGGGAGCAATGAGCAGTTCTTC. Protein sequence: CASSIIGTSGSNEQFF.